These 23 T cell receptor beta chains share one sample of origin, sequenced in a study of PD-L1 blockade in urothelial cancer. Time point noted: peripheral blood 6 weeks after treatment start. Measured with immunoSEQ multiplex PCR; TCRdb has only the in-frame clones, and not every one. The sample consists of roughly 120,000 clones, roughly 90% of them appearing once. Sequenced here: PBMCs, sampled around atezolizumab (anti-PD-L1) treatment. These TCRs come from a man between 60 and 75 years old with urothelial cancer.

This clone showed up just a few times. V and J are TRBV27 and TRBJ1-1; 8 bases fit TRBD1. CDR1 and CDR2 from the germline V gene are MNHEY and SMNVEV (reference sequence). The CDR3 consists of 14 residues. V lost 3 bases, J lost 3 bases, and 3 bases stayed unmatched. The CDR3 DNA reads TGTGCCAGCAGTTTCTGGACAGGGCACACTGAAGCTTTCTTT. As protein: CASSFWTGHTEAFF.

The chain links TRBV10-2 to TRBJ1-4; 10 nucleotides line up with TRBD1. The V and J ends lost 6 bases and 2 bases, in that order; junction bases with no gene match: 6. Germline CDR1 WSHSY, CDR2 SAAADI. The CDR3 runs 16 residues. The CDR3 coding sequence is TGCGCCAGCAGCTCGGGACAGGGGACCACTAATGAAAAACTGTTTTTT. Translated: CASSSGQGTTNEKLFF.

The gene calls are TRBV4-2 and TRBJ1-5; D is unresolved. Per the germline V gene, CDR1 is LGHNA and CDR2 is YNFKEQ. There are 14 residues in the CDR3. V was cut by 1 base and J by 5 bases, with 9 bases left in between. CDR3 residues: CASSQGAADQPQHF. In DNA, the CDR3 is TGTGCCAGCAGCCAAGGGGCCGCCGATCAGCCCCAGCATTTT.

This clone was recorded only once. The chain carries TRBV29-1 and TRBJ1-1, with a tentative D call TRBD1 (5 bases). Germline-derived CDR1 and CDR2 are SQVTM and ANQGSEA. The CDR3 runs to 14 residues. The V and J ends lost 7 bases and 5 bases respectively, with 20 bases between them. The CDR3, as DNA: TGCAGCGCCCTTCGGGGGGACGGGAGTACTGAAGCTTTCTTT. Encoded protein: CSALRGDGSTEAFF.

V and J are TRBV27 and TRBJ2-1; TRBD2 matches 8 bases. CDR3 length: 15 residues. Germline assignment: CDR1 MNHEY and CDR2 SMNVEV (reference sequence). V shed 2 bases, J shed 13 bases, and the junction held 13 bases outside the gene matches. CDR3 residues: CASSLEAGGALIQFF. DNA of the CDR3: TGTGCCAGCAGTTTAGAGGCGGGGGGCGCCCTCATCCAGTTCTTC.

This clone was seen once. V and J are TRBV11-2 and TRBJ1-1; TRBD1 might be the D (5 bases). Trimming left V 5 bases short and J 3 bases short, with 16 bases between. The CDR3 consists of 15 residues. Germline-derived CDR1 and CDR2 are SGHAT and FQNNGV. The CDR3 DNA sequence: TGTGCCAGCAGCCCTCGAGCGGGGCAGGACACTGAAGCTTTCTTT. Residues: CASSPRAGQDTEAFF.

The chain has TRBV30 and TRBJ2-7; 8 positions agree with TRBD1. In germline, CDR1 is GTSNPN, CDR2 SVGIG (reference sequence). The CDR3 length is 15 residues. The ends lost 7 bases at V and 3 bases at J; junction bases unmatched: 14. The CDR3 bases are TGTGCCTTAGCTCCCCGGACAGGGTTAGACTACGAGCAGTACTTC. Its translation: CALAPRTGLDYEQYF.

In its sample, this clone was seen a few times. The V and J genes are TRBV6-1 and TRBJ1-2; no definite D call. CDR1 and CDR2 (germline): MNHNS, SASEGT. The CDR3 is 13 residues long. Trimming pared 0 bases from V and 8 bases from J, leaving 10 bases between. CDR3 protein: CASSEAERRGYTF. DNA for the CDR3: TGTGCCAGCAGTGAAGCCGAGAGGAGGGGCTACACCTTC.

The J gene is TRBJ2-2, the V gene TRBV11-3; a weak D match, TRBD2 (5 bases). The CDR3 has 13 residues. Deletions cut 5 bases from V and 6 bases from J, with 10 bases between. The germline V gene encodes CDR1 SGHNT and CDR2 YENEEA. CDR3 protein: CASSPAGAGELFF. In DNA, the CDR3 is TGTGCCAGCAGCCCCGCGGGTGCCGGGGAGCTGTTTTTT.

The chain couples TRBV18 to TRBJ2-5, with D perhaps TRBD1 (6 bases). The germline V and J ends were trimmed by 2 bases and 5 bases, with 18 bases remaining between them. The CDR3 contains 16 residues. CDR1 KGHSH and CDR2 LQKENI come from the germline V gene. The CDR3: CASSPVRGQGGETQYF. The CDR3 DNA reads TGTGCCAGCTCACCAGTCAGGGGACAAGGTGGGGAGACCCAGTACTTC.

The J gene is TRBJ1-1, the V gene TRBV19, with D possibly matching TRBD1 (5 bases). Germline V gene data show CDR1 as LNHDA and CDR2 as SQIVND (reference sequence). V lost 4 bases to trimming and J lost 5 bases, with 11 bases between them. CDR3 size: 13 residues. CDR3 amino acids: CASSNLGGTEAFF. CDR3 nucleotide sequence: TGTGCCAGTAGTAACCTTGGGGGGACTGAAGCTTTCTTT.

CDR3 nucleotides: TGTGCCAGCAGCTTGGGTGGGACAGGGGGGGTCTTGAAGCAGTACTTC. Translating gives CASSLGGTGGVLKQYF. This chain joins TRBV13 and TRBJ2-7; the match to TRBD1 covers 11 bases. Germline V gene sequence: CDR1 PRHDT, CDR2 FYEKMQ (reference sequence). The length of the CDR3 is 16 residues. V dropped 3 bases and J dropped 8; count of bases not matched to a gene: 12.

This clone has just a few counts. The V gene is TRBV7-2, the J gene TRBJ2-2; the D is unclear. The germline CDR1 and CDR2 sequences are SGHTA and FQGNSA. V lost 1 base and J 7 bases, leaving 7 bases between the germline ends. The CDR3 is 13 residues long. CDR3 amino acids: CASSLGPNGELFF. CDR3 coding DNA: TGTGCCAGCAGCTTAGGTCCAAACGGGGAGCTGTTTTTT.

This chain links TRBV2 with TRBJ2-3; no firm D call. V was cut by 1 base and J by 10 bases, with 9 bases left in between. Germline CDR1 is SNHLY and CDR2 is FYNNEI. The CDR3 is 12 amino acids. This chain's CDR3 is CASSEELAAQYF. In DNA, the CDR3 is TGTGCCAGCAGTGAAGAGTTGGCCGCGCAGTATTTT.

The J gene is TRBJ2-7, the V gene TRBV29-1; 8 nucleotides agree with TRBD2. Germline CDR1 is SQVTM and CDR2 is ANQGSEA. Losses at the gene ends were 4 bases for V and 1 base for J; bases not matched to a gene: 3. The CDR3 consists of 13 residues. The CDR3 DNA reads TGCAGCGTTGTCGGGGGGGTATCCTACGAGCAGTACTTC. Translation: CSVVGGVSYEQYF.

J is TRBJ1-2 and V is TRBV6-5; D uncertain. V lost 1 base to trimming and J lost 8 bases, with 5 bases between them. Looked up from germline, CDR1 is MNHEY and CDR2 is SVGAGI. This CDR3 region has 11 residues. This chain's CDR3 is CASSYLSGYTF. CDR3 coding DNA: TGTGCCAGCAGTTACTTGTCGGGCTACACCTTC.

The V gene is TRBV29-1, the J gene TRBJ2-7; a weak D match, TRBD2 (5 bases). The germline V gene has CDR1 SQVTM and CDR2 ANQGSEA. This CDR3 has 12 residues. The V end lost 4 bases, the J end lost 3 bases, and 10 bases lay between the germline ends. CDR3 residues: CSVGRGFYEQYF. DNA of the CDR3: TGCAGCGTTGGGCGCGGGTTCTACGAGCAGTACTTC.

This clone appeared a single time. V gene TRBV7-9 combines with J gene TRBJ1-2, with unresolved D. V was trimmed by 1 base and J by 5 bases, leaving 8 bases between them. CDR3 length: 13 residues. CDR1 and CDR2 from the germline V gene are SEHNR and FQNEAQ (reference sequence). The DNA of the CDR3 is TGTGCCAGCAGCTTAGAAACAGCTTATGGCTACACCTTC. Its protein product is CASSLETAYGYTF.

This clone was seen once. The rearrangement links TRBV6-1 to TRBJ1-2; a possible D gene is TRBD1 (6 bases). Germline CDR1 is MNHNS and CDR2 is SASEGT. V gave up 8 bases and J gave up 1 base, with 11 bases separating them. The CDR3 sequence is 13 residues long. CDR3 loop: CASRTGYNYGYTF. The CDR3 region has the DNA TGTGCCAGCCGTACAGGGTATAACTATGGCTACACCTTC.

This sequence joins TRBV28 and TRBJ2-4, with TRBD2 as a possible D gene (5 bases). CDR1 and CDR2 (germline): MDHEN, SYDVKM. V lost 7 bases and J 1 base, leaving 11 bases between the germline ends. The CDR3 extends over 14 amino acids. The CDR3 nucleotides read TGTGCCAGCACTCCGGAGGTGGCCAAAAACATTCAGTACTTC. Its protein product is CASTPEVAKNIQYF.

This chain joins TRBV6-1 and TRBJ2-1; 9 bases map to TRBD2. V was clipped by 2 bases and J by 8 bases; unmatched bases: 4. The germline V gene has CDR1 MNHNS and CDR2 SASEGT. The CDR3 contains 14 residues. In DNA, the CDR3 is TGTGCCAGCAGTGAATTTGGGACTAGCCATGAGCAGTTCTTC. As protein: CASSEFGTSHEQFF.

J is TRBJ2-7 and V is TRBV6-1; TRBD1 is a possible D gene (6 bases). The V and J ends lost 0 bases and 5 bases respectively, with 14 bases between them. From germline, CDR1 is MNHNS and CDR2 SASEGT. This CDR3 is built from 15 residues. As DNA, the CDR3 is TGTGCCAGCAGTGAAGCGGGGTGGGGGCGAAACGAGCAGTACTTC. The encoded protein is CASSEAGWGRNEQYF.

The genes are TRBV6-6 and TRBJ1-1; D is possibly TRBD1 (5 bases). V lost 6 bases, J lost 5 bases, and 22 bases lay in between. This CDR3 has 16 amino acids. The V gene's germline CDR1 is MNHNY and CDR2 SVGAGI (reference sequence). CDR3 bases: TGTGCCAGCAGATTACTTCCCGGCGGGGGAAGGACTGAAGCTTTCTTT. Protein: CASRLLPGGGRTEAFF.